The 19 T cell receptor beta chains listed next were all sequenced from one sample in a study of shared clonotypes between healthy human individuals. Sequenced by immunoSEQ multiplex PCR; TCRdb stores in-frame clones only, minus some. The sample lists about 2.3 million clones; about nine tenths were seen once. Input material: naive CD4+ T cells from PBMCs. Noted subset: CD45RA+ positively selected. Receptors were obtained from a man younger than 35 in good health. Some clones in this sample may be carry-over from other donors' samples.

V and J are TRBV23-1 and TRBJ2-7; TRBD2 agrees at 12 bases. TRBV23-1 is noted as an ORF with a role that remains uncertain. The CDR3 has 15 amino acids. J gave up 6 bases and V 4 bases, and 7 bases lay outside the gene matches. In DNA, the CDR3 is TGCGCCAGCAGTCTCAGACTAGCGGGAGACGGCGAGCAGTACTTC. Its protein product is CASSLRLAGDGEQYF.

This clone was seen just once. The chain links TRBV11-2 to TRBJ2-7, with 10 positions matching TRBD2. Germline V CDR1 and CDR2: SGHAT, FQNNGV. With 6 bases clipped from V and 1 base from J, the junction kept 9 bases outside the gene matches. The CDR3 covers 16 residues. CDR3 loop: CASRPNSGRMSYEQYF. The CDR3 region has the DNA TGTGCCAGCAGACCAAATAGCGGGAGGATGTCCTACGAGCAGTACTTC.

This chain links TRBV5-4 with TRBJ2-2, with 9 bases that match TRBD2. This CDR3 region has 15 residues. The germline V gene encodes CDR1 SGHNT and CDR2 YYREEE (reference sequence). V shed 10 bases and J 2 bases; nucleotides not matched to a gene: 9. For the CDR3, the DNA is TGTGCCGGGGCCGCTAGCGGGACTAACACCGGGGAGCTGTTTTTT. Its translation: CAGAASGTNTGELFF.

This rearrangement joins TRBV7-9 to TRBJ2-3, with TRBD2 matching 11 bases. This CDR3 contains 17 residues. Germline V lookup: CDR1 SEHNR, CDR2 FQNEAQ (reference sequence). Trimming cost V 5 bases and J 4 bases; bases outside gene matches: 11. CDR3 nucleotide sequence: TGTGCCAGCAGCCGTGGTCTAGCGGGAGGCGAGGCAGATACGCAGTATTTT. This encodes CASSRGLAGGEADTQYF.

This chain connects TRBV4-1 to TRBJ2-1; either TRBD1 or TRBD2 may supply D (6 bases each). V was pared by 0 bases and J by 0 bases, with 15 bases between. Germline V gives CDR1 MGHRA, CDR2 YSYEKL. The length of the CDR3 is 18 residues. CDR3: CASSQDRGRLSSYNEQFF. CDR3 bases: TGCGCCAGCAGCCAAGATCGGGGGCGCTTAAGCTCCTACAATGAGCAGTTCTTC.

The gene calls are TRBV28 and TRBJ2-6; TRBD2 matches 10 bases. Germline V gene sequence: CDR1 MDHEN, CDR2 SYDVKM. This CDR3 comprises 16 residues. V gave up 6 bases and J gave up 2 bases; unmatched junction bases: 4. The CDR3, as DNA: TGTGCCAGCAGACTGCTAGCGGGAGCTGGGGCCAACGTCCTGACTTTC. Amino acids: CASRLLAGAGANVLTF.

The chain recombines TRBV9 with TRBJ2-3; 8 bases align to TRBD2. This CDR3 is built from 16 residues. Germline values: CDR1 SGDLS, CDR2 YYNGEE. J lost 2 bases, V lost 4 bases, and 9 bases had no gene match. CDR3 in amino acids: CASSLSGSGYTDTQYF. For the CDR3, the DNA is TGTGCCAGCAGCCTAAGCGGGAGTGGGTACACAGATACGCAGTATTTT.

The chain couples TRBV10-3 to TRBJ1-2; D is unclear. V lost 0 bases, J lost 6 bases, and 11 bases lay in between. Germline loops: CDR1 ENHRY, CDR2 SYGVKD. CDR3 length equals 14 residues. CDR3 DNA sequence: TGTGCCATCAGTGAGTCCCGAGGCATCGATGGCTACACCTTC. It is translated as CAISESRGIDGYTF.

This clone was found once. Other DNA sequences in the sample encode the same CDR3. This chain connects TRBV29-1 to TRBJ2-1; 7 bases align to TRBD2. The trim removed 6 bases at V and 8 bases at J, leaving 4 bases unmatched. CDR3 length: 11 residues. From germline, CDR1 is SQVTM and CDR2 ANQGSEA. DNA of the CDR3: TGCAGCGTCGGTCGGGGGGATGAGCAGTTCTTC. It is translated as CSVGRGDEQFF.

The chain has TRBV5-6 and TRBJ1-2; weak D call: TRBD1 (6 bases). The CDR3 totals 17 residues. V was trimmed by 3 bases and J by 0 bases, leaving 18 bases between them. Germline CDR1 and CDR2: SGHDT and YYEEEE. CDR3 DNA sequence: TGTGCCAGCAGCTGGAGGGGGTCGACAGCTACTAACTATGGCTACACCTTC. This codes for CASSWRGSTATNYGYTF.

V and J are TRBV29-1 and TRBJ2-7, with unresolved D. The CDR3 spans 14 residues. Trimming pared 4 bases from V and 2 bases from J, leaving 15 bases between. Germline-derived CDR1 and CDR2 are SQVTM and ANQGSEA. The DNA for the CDR3 is TGCAGCGTTGGTATCTCAGCCTTCACCTACGAGCAGTACTTC. Amino acid sequence: CSVGISAFTYEQYF.

This clone appeared once. V is TRBV7-9 and J is TRBJ2-1; 10 bases are a match to TRBD2. The CDR3 length is 17 residues. V was pared by 2 bases and J by 4 bases, with 8 bases of the junction left unmatched. Germline CDR1 reads SEHNR; CDR2 reads FQNEAQ (reference sequence). CDR3 DNA: TGTGCCAGCAGCTTAAGACGACTAGCGGGCTATTACAATGAGCAGTTCTTC. Translated, it gives CASSLRRLAGYYNEQFF.

The rearrangement uses TRBV28 and TRBJ2-7, with D maybe TRBD2 (6 bases). This CDR3 has 15 amino acids. In germline, CDR1 is MDHEN, CDR2 SYDVKM. With 3 bases removed from V and 6 bases from J, the gap between germline ends came to 18 bases. DNA of the CDR3: TGTGCCAGCAGTTTTTTAGCGGTTATGTCTGTCGAGCAGTACTTC. Its protein is CASSFLAVMSVEQYF. Supplemented by reference TRBV28 and TRBJ2-7, the full variable domain reads DVKVTQSSRYLVKRTGEKVFLECVQDMDHENMFWYRQDPGLGLRLIYFSYDVKMKEKGDIPEGYSVSREKKERFSLILESASTNQTSMYLCASSFLAVMSVEQYFGPGTRLTVT.

The chain carries TRBV28 and TRBJ1-5; 10 bases match TRBD1. This CDR3 is 15 amino acids long. Germline CDR1 reads MDHEN; CDR2 reads SYDVKM. J gave up 4 bases and V 3 bases, and 3 bases lay outside the gene matches. CDR3 DNA sequence: TGTGCCAGCAGTTTTATGGGACAGGGGAATCAGCCCCAGCATTTT. Its protein product is CASSFMGQGNQPQHF.

The genes are TRBV7-8 and TRBJ2-1; TRBD2 might be the D (6 bases). Deletions cut 6 bases from V and 6 bases from J, with 15 bases between. There are 14 residues in the CDR3. From germline, CDR1 is SGHVS and CDR2 FQNEAQ. CDR3 DNA sequence: TGTGCCAGCAGTCGGCTCGGGGGTGGCAATGAGCAGTTCTTC. As protein: CASSRLGGGNEQFF.

The V and J genes are TRBV5-1 and TRBJ2-2; D assignment may be TRBD1 or TRBD2 (6 bases each). This CDR3 is built from 15 residues. V was cut by 4 bases and J by 3 bases, with 13 bases left in between. Germline CDR1 and CDR2: SGHRS and YFSETQ. The CDR3 loop reads CASSQTRGDTGELFF. DNA for the CDR3: TGCGCCAGCAGCCAAACTAGGGGGGACACCGGGGAGCTGTTTTTT.

Notes on this clone: Additional DNA sequences in this sample encode the identical CDR3. The chain employs TRBV20-1 and TRBJ1-2; no clear D gene. Between the trimmed V and J ends, which lost 0 bases and 5 bases, there was a span of 4 bases. The CDR3 is 11 amino acids. CDR1 and CDR2 from the germline V gene are DFQATT and SNEGSKA (reference sequence). The CDR3 DNA reads TGCAGTGCTAGAGACCTATATGGCTACACCTTC. The encoded protein is CSARDLYGYTF.

The chain joins TRBV18 to TRBJ2-1; D may correspond to TRBD1 or TRBD2 (5 bases each). Germline assignment: CDR1 KGHSH and CDR2 LQKENI. Trimming pared 3 bases from V and 5 bases from J, leaving 17 bases between. This CDR3 has 16 amino acids. The CDR3 DNA follows: TGTGCCAGCTCACCTTTTGGGGCAGGGACCCACAATGAGCAGTTCTTC. Translated, it gives CASSPFGAGTHNEQFF. Looking up the rest from reference TRBV18 and TRBJ2-1 gives the full variable domain: NAGVMQNPRHLVRRRGQEARLRCSPMKGHSHVYWYRQLPEEGLKFMVYLQKENIIDESGMPKERFSAEFPKEGPSILRIQQVVRGDSAAYFCASSPFGAGTHNEQFFGPGTRLTVL.

The chain joins TRBV7-8 to TRBJ2-7; 11 bases line up with TRBD1. CDR1 and CDR2 from the germline V gene are SGHVS and FQNEAQ. The CDR3 loop spans 17 amino acids. Germline trimming cut 0 bases from V and 3 bases from J; bases unmatched to any gene: 7. The CDR3 loop is CASSLALSGTGGYEQYF. DNA for the CDR3: TGTGCCAGCAGCTTAGCGCTGTCCGGGACAGGGGGCTACGAGCAGTACTTC.